Listed below are T cell receptor beta chains from one sample, sequenced in a study of cytomegalovirus exposure and HLA in healthy donors. The method was immunoSEQ multiplex PCR; TCRdb's version includes in-frame clones alone and lacks a portion of them. The repertoire consists of around 150,000 clones, with around 80% occurring once and the leading ten covering about 6.3%. The sequencing sample was made of PBMCs. The receptors here all came from a male donor in good health and CMV-seropositive. The CDR3 runs from the conserved cysteine through the conserved F or W. A D gene is named only where the DNA matches it firmly. Not all rows give a size; the values are once, few, many and, for expanded clones, a class.

NA,TRBV6-1,TRBJ2-7,few,CASSVGGTLGGEQYF,TGTGCCAGCAGTGTTGGGGGCACCCTAGGGGGCGAGCAGTACTTC
TRBD1,TRBV7-8,TRBJ2-2,NA,CASSHSGTGNTGELFF,TGTGCCAGCAGCCATTCCGGGACAGGGAACACCGGGGAGCTGTTTTTT
NA,TRBV5-1,TRBJ2-1,NA,CASSLRVADYNEQFF,TGCGCCAGCAGCCTCCGGGTAGCGGACTACAATGAGCAGTTCTTC
TRBD2,TRBV30,TRBJ2-7,NA,CAWSTLLAGVYKQYF,TGTGCCTGGAGTACCCTACTAGCGGGAGTTTATAAGCAGTACTTC
TRBD1,TRBV19,TRBJ1-2,NA,CASSKRTGDYGYTF,TGTGCCAGTAGCAAACGGACAGGGGACTATGGCTACACCTTC
NA,TRBV27,TRBJ1-2,NA,CATAGRRYRGYTF,TGTGCCACCGCGGGCCGGCGCTATAGGGGCTACACCTTC
TRBD1,TRBV5-1,TRBJ1-1,NA,CASSLTPPGQGVTEAFF,TGCGCCAGCAGCTTGACACCGCCAGGACAGGGGGTCACTGAAGCTTTCTTT
TRBD1,TRBV5-1,TRBJ2-3,few,CASSSGTGGTDTQYF,TGCGCCAGCAGCTCTGGGACAGGGGGTACAGATACGCAGTATTTT
NA,TRBV5-5,TRBJ1-1,NA,CASSLQGTEAFF,TGTGCCAGCAGCTTGCAGGGCACTGAAGCTTTCTTT
TRBD1,TRBV11-3,TRBJ2-5,NA,CASSSHGPLGQVIWETQYF,TGTGCCAGCAGCTCACATGGGCCCCTGGGACAGGTTATTTGGGAGACCCAGTACTTC
TRBD1,TRBV7-9,TRBJ2-1,NA,CASSPGQGDYNEQFF,TGTGCCAGCAGCCCGGGACAGGGCGACTACAATGAGCAGTTCTTC
TRBD2,TRBV7-3,TRBJ2-1,NA,CASKTGLAGTQFF,TGTGCCAGCAAAACGGGACTAGCGGGAACTCAATTCTTC
TRBD2,TRBV19,TRBJ2-7,NA,CASSISAGSVYEQYF,TGTGCCAGTAGTATCTCAGCGGGAAGTGTCTACGAGCAGTACTTC
TRBD2,TRBV6-5,TRBJ2-7,NA,CASTEGGHKPYEQYF,TGTGCCAGCACCGAGGGAGGGCATAAGCCCTACGAGCAGTACTTC
TRBD1,TRBV28,TRBJ1-2,NA,CASGMTGNYGYTF,TGTGCCAGCGGAATGACAGGGAACTATGGCTACACCTTC
TRBD2,TRBV30,TRBJ2-7,NA,CAWRTSGSLQYF,TGTGCCTGGAGGACTAGCGGGAGCTTGCAGTACTTC
NA,TRBV19,TRBJ2-7,NA,CASSRGAGSSYEQYF,TGTGCCAGTAGTAGAGGGGCGGGGAGCTCCTACGAGCAGTACTTC